The following is a T cell receptor beta chain sequence with its context. These data come from a study of Ad26.COV2.S vaccination and SARS-CoV-2 variants. V was clipped by 2 bases and J by 0 bases; unmatched bases: 8. Germline V gives CDR1 MNHEY, CDR2 SVGEGT. This CDR3 is 19 amino acids long. Assay used: immunoSEQ multiplex PCR; TCRdb lists only in-frame clones, some missing. The sample records about 350,000 clones, less than 90% being singletons. Treatment denoted: 15 to 20 received Ad26.COV2.S at low or high dose, single or two shots; about 5 received placebo; per-sample allocation not given. At day 63 after the first vaccine or placebo injection, samples were drawn.

This sequence was found in a person between 18 and 60 years old who received the Ad26.COV2.S COVID-19 vaccine or a placebo. Specimen: peripheral blood, collected in a trial of Ad26.COV2.S vaccine versus placebo. The chain is built from TRBV6-2 or TRBV6-3 and TRBJ2-1; 12 nucleotides align to TRBD2. The CDR3 DNA is TGTGCCAGCAGTTACGGGGCTAGCGGGAGGGTTTACTCCTACAATGAGCAGTTCTTC. Protein sequence: CASSYGASGRVYSYNEQFF.